Detailed here is one TCR beta chain. This sample was taken from a study of blood T cell repertoires in COVID-19. Study context: PBMCs, B-cell-depleted T cells, or T cells provided the cDNA or gDNA that made up the material.

The method was immunoSEQ multiplex PCR; TCRdb's version includes in-frame clones alone and lacks a portion of them. The sample has 150,000 to 160,000 clones, around 91% seen once. The CDR3 loop spans 15 amino acids. V gave up 0 bases and J gave up 3 bases, with 12 bases separating them. Germline loops: CDR1 MGHRA, CDR2 YSYEKL. The chain is built from TRBV4-1 and TRBJ2-7; D unresolved. Sequenced sample: peripheral blood. The sequence derives from a woman between 40 and 50 years old with acute or convalescent COVID-19. DNA of the CDR3: TGCGCCAGCAGCCAAGATCCCGTCTCAGACTACGAGCAGTACTTC. Translation gives CASSQDPVSDYEQYF.